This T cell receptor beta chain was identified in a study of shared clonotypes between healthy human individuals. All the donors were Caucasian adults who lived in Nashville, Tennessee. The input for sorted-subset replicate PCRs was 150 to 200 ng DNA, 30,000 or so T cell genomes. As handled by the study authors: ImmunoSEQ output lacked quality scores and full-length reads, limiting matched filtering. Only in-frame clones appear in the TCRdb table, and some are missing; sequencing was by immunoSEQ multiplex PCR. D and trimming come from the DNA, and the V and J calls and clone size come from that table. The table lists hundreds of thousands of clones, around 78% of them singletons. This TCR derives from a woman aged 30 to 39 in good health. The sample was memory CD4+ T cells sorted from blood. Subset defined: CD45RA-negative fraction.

The chain's CDR3 is CASSTQGARDEQFF. DNA of the CDR3: TGCGCCAGCAGCACACAGGGGGCTAGAGATGAGCAGTTCTTC. This sequence joins TRBV5-1 and TRBJ2-1, with 9 bases lining up with TRBD1. This CDR3 is built from 14 residues. The V gene end was trimmed by 4 bases and the J gene end by 8 bases; junction bases not matched to a gene: 7. Germline V CDR1 and CDR2: SGHRS, YFSETQ.